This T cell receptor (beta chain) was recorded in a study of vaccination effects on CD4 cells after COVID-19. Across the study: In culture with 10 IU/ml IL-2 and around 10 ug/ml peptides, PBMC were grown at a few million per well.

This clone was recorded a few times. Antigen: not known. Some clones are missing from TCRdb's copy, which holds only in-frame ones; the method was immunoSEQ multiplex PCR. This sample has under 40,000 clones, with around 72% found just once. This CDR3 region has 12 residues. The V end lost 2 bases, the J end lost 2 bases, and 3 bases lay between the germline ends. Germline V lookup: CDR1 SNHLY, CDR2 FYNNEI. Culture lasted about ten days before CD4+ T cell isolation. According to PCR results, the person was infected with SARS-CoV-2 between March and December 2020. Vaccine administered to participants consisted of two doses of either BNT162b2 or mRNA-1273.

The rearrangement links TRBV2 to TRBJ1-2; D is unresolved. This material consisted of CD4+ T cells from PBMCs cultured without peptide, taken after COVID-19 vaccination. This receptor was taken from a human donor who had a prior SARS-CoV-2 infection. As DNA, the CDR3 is TGTGCCAGCAGTGAACAGAACTATGGCTACACCTTC. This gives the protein CASSEQNYGYTF.